These 5 T cell receptor beta chains originate from one sample sequenced in a study of blood T cells in healthy people across ages. For the second PCR, which ran for about 7 to 12 cycles, a sample-barcoded 5' primer and a J-beta primer mix were used. TCRdb processed the 5' RACE reads anew with MiXCR; each CDR3 protein has one entry. The repertoire has some 560,000 distinct CDR3 sequences, about 29% of them found once; the top ten carry approximately 3.6%. The same data also went into a second study, on T cells of mothers and their children.

The sequenced sample was blood. Receptor source: a boy aged 2 to 10 in good health.

This chain links TRBV7-9 with TRBJ2-7, with D perhaps matching TRBD2 (6 bases). This CDR3 has 15 residues. CDR1 and CDR2 (germline): SEHNR, FQNEAQ (reference sequence). Trimming cost V 4 bases and J 3 bases, with 16 bases left between them. This chain's CDR3 is CASSSVPDYLYEQYF. The CDR3 DNA reads as TGTGCCAGCAGCTCGGTACCGGACTACCTCTACGAGCAGTACTTC. Looking up the rest from reference TRBV7-9 and TRBJ2-7 gives the full variable domain: DTGVSQNPRHKITKRGQNVTFRCDPISEHNRLYWYRQTLGQGPEFLTYFQNEAQLEKSRLLSDRFSAERPKGSFSTLEIQRTEQGDSAMYLCASSSVPDYLYEQYFGPGTRLTVT.

The J gene is TRBJ2-5, the V gene TRBV25-1; possibly TRBD1 for D (6 bases). V gave up 3 bases and J gave up 2 bases, with 10 bases separating them. Germline CDR1 is MGHDK and CDR2 is SYGVNS. CDR3 length: 14 amino acids. The CDR3 coding sequence is TGTGCCAGCAGTGATAGCAGGGGTCAAGAGACCCAGTACTTC. Its protein is CASSDSRGQETQYF.

This clonotype was found a few times. V is TRBV19 and J is TRBJ1-5, with D perhaps matching TRBD1 (5 bases). Germline CDR1 and CDR2: LNHDA and SQIVND (reference sequence). Trimming pared 5 bases from V and 0 bases from J, leaving 17 bases between. CDR3 size: 17 residues. This CDR3 reads CASSAGREHYSNQPQHF. In DNA form, the CDR3 reads TGTGCCAGTAGTGCGGGACGGGAACATTATAGCAATCAGCCCCAGCATTTT.

V gene TRBV7-9 combines with J gene TRBJ2-3; 11 positions match TRBD2. Unmatched junction bases numbered 7, after V lost 2 bases and J lost 6 bases. From germline, CDR1 is SEHNR and CDR2 FQNEAQ (reference sequence). This CDR3 is built from 16 residues. CDR3 coding DNA: TGTGCCAGCAGCTTAAGGGCTAGCGGGAGGATGGATACGCAGTATTTT. This translates into CASSLRASGRMDTQYF.

V is TRBV10-3 and J is TRBJ2-7; D perhaps matches TRBD1 (5 bases). Germline CDR1 reads ENHRY; CDR2 reads SYGVKD. Trimming shortened V by 6 bases and J by 6 bases, and 15 bases separated the two germline ends. This CDR3 has 13 residues. DNA of the CDR3: TGTGCCATCAGGTTAGGGGAAACGTTCGAGCAGTACTTC. Translating it yields CAIRLGETFEQYF.